Presented here are 8 T cell receptor beta chains from one specimen sequenced in a study of T cells in localized non-small cell lung cancer. Profiled with immunoSEQ multiplex PCR; TCRdb holds only in-frame clones, not every one. The table has about 59,000 clones, almost 90% seen once; the top ten hold almost 2%. Material: peripheral blood, obtained before any cancer treatment. The receptors originated from a woman aged 40-69 years with stage I lung adenocarcinoma.

The chain combines TRBV11-2 with TRBJ1-4, with D tentatively TRBD1 (5 bases). V lost 3 bases and J lost 8, with 13 bases in between. Per the germline V gene, CDR1 is SGHAT and CDR2 is FQNNGV. The CDR3 sequence is 14 residues long. This CDR3 reads CASSLSGGREKLFF. The CDR3, as DNA: TGTGCCAGCAGCTTGTCTGGGGGTAGGGAAAAACTGTTTTTT.

The rearrangement joins TRBV5-6 to TRBJ1-5; D gene ambiguous. The ends were cut back, 0 bases at V and 2 bases at J, with 9 bases in the middle. Germline V gives CDR1 SGHDT, CDR2 YYEEEE. The CDR3 contains 15 residues. CDR3 protein: CASSLEGGGNQPQHF. As DNA, the CDR3 is TGTGCCAGCAGCTTGGAGGGTGGAGGCAATCAGCCCCAGCATTTT.

The V and J genes are TRBV9 and TRBJ2-1; 8 bases line up with TRBD1. Germline assignment: CDR1 SGDLS and CDR2 YYNGEE. The CDR3 totals 15 residues. Losses at the gene ends were 2 bases for V and 5 bases for J; bases not matched to a gene: 6. CDR3 nucleotides: TGTGCCAGCAGCGTCCGGGACAGGCCGGACAATGAGCAGTTCTTC. Translating it yields CASSVRDRPDNEQFF.

V and J are TRBV7-8 and TRBJ1-3; D not certain. There are 17 residues in the CDR3. CDR1 and CDR2 (germline): SGHVS, FQNEAQ. V gave up 2 bases and J gave up 0 bases, with 14 bases separating them. The CDR3 DNA is TGTGCCAGCAGCTTACGTTCCACCCCTTCCTCTGGAAACACCATATATTTT. It codes for CASSLRSTPSSGNTIYF.

The chain uses TRBV5-6 and TRBJ2-3; TRBD1 or TRBD2 may be the D gene (6 bases each). Germline values: CDR1 SGHDT, CDR2 YYEEEE. CDR3 length: 14 residues. V dropped 1 base and J dropped 5 bases, with 11 bases sitting between them. The chain's CDR3 is CASSLRRGVDTQYF. The CDR3, as DNA: TGTGCCAGCAGCTTGAGGAGGGGGGTAGATACGCAGTATTTT.

The chain employs TRBV4-1 and TRBJ2-7; 10 nucleotides line up with TRBD2. The germline CDR1 and CDR2 sequences are MGHRA and YSYEKL. V shed 0 bases, J shed 3 bases, and the junction held 5 bases outside the gene matches. The CDR3 has 16 residues. The CDR3 spells CASSQDETSGFYEQYF. CDR3 coding DNA: TGCGCCAGCAGCCAAGATGAGACTAGCGGGTTCTACGAGCAGTACTTC.

The rearrangement uses TRBV6-1 and TRBJ2-1, with 10 bases lining up with TRBD1. Germline CDR1 MNHNS, CDR2 SASEGT. V gave up 8 bases and J gave up 8 bases; unmatched junction bases: 12. This CDR3 has 15 amino acids. CDR3 nucleotide sequence: TGTGCCAGCCATACCCTAGGACAGGGGGGCGATGAGCAGTTCTTC. Translated: CASHTLGQGGDEQFF.

The V call is TRBV25-1, the J call TRBJ2-1, with 12 positions matching TRBD1. The CDR3 consists of 18 residues. The V gene's germline CDR1 is MGHDK and CDR2 SYGVNS. J lost 4 bases, V lost 0 bases, and 7 bases had no gene match. The CDR3 DNA reads TGTGCCAGCAGTGAATACTTGGGGACAGGGGGCGCTTACAATGAGCAGTTCTTC. Translated, it gives CASSEYLGTGGAYNEQFF. The full variable domain, completed using reference TRBV25-1 and TRBJ2-1, is EADIYQTPRYLVIGTGKKITLECSQTMGHDKMYWYQQDPGMELHLIHYSYGVNSTEKGDLSSESTVSRIRTEHFPLTLESARPSHTSQYLCASSEYLGTGGAYNEQFFGPGTRLTVL.